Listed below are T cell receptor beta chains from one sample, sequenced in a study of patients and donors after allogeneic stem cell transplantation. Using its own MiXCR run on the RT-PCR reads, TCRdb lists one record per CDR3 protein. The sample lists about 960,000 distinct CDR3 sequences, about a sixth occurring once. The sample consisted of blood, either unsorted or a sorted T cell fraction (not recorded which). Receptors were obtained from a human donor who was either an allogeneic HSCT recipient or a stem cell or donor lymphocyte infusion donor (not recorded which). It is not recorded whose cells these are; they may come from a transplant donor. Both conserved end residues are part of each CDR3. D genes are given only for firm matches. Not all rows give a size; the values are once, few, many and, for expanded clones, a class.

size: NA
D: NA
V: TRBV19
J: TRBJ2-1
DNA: TGTGCCAGTAGTATAGATCTCCGAGAAGGCGAGCAGTTCTTC
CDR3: CASSIDLREGEQFF

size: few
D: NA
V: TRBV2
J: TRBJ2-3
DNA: TGTGCCAGCAGTGGGGGGACAAACACAGATACGCAGTATTTT
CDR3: CASSGGTNTDTQYF

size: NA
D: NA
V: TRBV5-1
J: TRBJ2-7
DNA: TGCGCCAGCAGCCGTGCGGGGAGCGCCTACGAGCAGTACTTC
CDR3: CASSRAGSAYEQYF

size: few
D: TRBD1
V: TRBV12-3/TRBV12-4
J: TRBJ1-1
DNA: TGTGCCAGCAGCCGCTCAGGGGGCCGGGCTTTCTTT
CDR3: CASSRSGGRAFF

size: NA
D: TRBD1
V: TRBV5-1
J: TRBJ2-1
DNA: TGCGCCAGCAGAGGGACAGGATATCAGAGGGAGTTCTTC
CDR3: CASRGTGYQREFF

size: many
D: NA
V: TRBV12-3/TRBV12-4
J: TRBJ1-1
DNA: TGTGCCAGCAGTCCGACAGAGAACACTGAAGCTTTCTTT
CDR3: CASSPTENTEAFF

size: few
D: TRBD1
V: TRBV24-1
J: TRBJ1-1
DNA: TGTGCCACTCAAACAGGGGGCGCAGACACTGAAGCTTTCTTT
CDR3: CATQTGGADTEAFF

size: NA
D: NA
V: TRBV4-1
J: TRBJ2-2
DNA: TGCGCCAGCAGCCAAGGGTCTCCCAGGCCCGGGGAGCTGTTTTTT
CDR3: CASSQGSPRPGELFF

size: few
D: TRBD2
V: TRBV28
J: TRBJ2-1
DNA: TGTGCCAGCAGTTTCGTACTAGCGGGAGAACCGGATGAGCAGTTCTTC
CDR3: CASSFVLAGEPDEQFF

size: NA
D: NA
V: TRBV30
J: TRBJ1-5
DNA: TGTGCCTGGACCCACGGTGGGAAGATGAATCAGCCCCAGCATTTT
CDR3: CAWTHGGKMNQPQHF

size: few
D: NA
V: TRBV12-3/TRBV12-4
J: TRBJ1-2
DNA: TGTGCCAGCAGTTTAACAGGGTCCCATGGCTACACCTTC
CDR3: CASSLTGSHGYTF

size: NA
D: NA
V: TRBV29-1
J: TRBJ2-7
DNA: TGCAGCGTTGAAGATCAAGGGTTCTACGAGCAGTACTTC
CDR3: CSVEDQGFYEQYF

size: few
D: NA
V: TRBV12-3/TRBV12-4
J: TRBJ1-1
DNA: TGTGCCAGCAGTCCCCCCCGGGTATCGGTAACTGAAGCTTTCTTT
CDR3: CASSPPRVSVTEAFF

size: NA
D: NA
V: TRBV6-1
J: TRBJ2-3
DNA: TGTGCCAGCAGGAATACCCATACGCAGTATTTT
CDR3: CASRNTHTQYF

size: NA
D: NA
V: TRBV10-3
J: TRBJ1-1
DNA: TGTGCCATCAGTGAGATGGCAGTGAACACTGAAGCTTTCTTT
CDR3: CAISEMAVNTEAFF

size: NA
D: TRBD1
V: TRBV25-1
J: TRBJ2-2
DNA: TGTGCCAGCAGTGGACAGGGGTTGAGCACCGGGGAGCTGTTTTTT
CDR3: CASSGQGLSTGELFF

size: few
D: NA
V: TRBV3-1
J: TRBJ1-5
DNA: TGTGCCAGCAGCGCAAGGGAAACGCAGCCCCAGCATTTT
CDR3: CASSARETQPQHF

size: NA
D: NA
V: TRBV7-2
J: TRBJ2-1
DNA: TGTGCCAGCAGCCCTGGGGGAGGACAGGTCCACAATGAGCAGTTCTTC
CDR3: CASSPGGGQVHNEQFF

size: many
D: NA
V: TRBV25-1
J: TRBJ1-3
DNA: TGTGCCAGCAGTCGGGGGGGCTCTGGAAACACCATATATTTT
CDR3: CASSRGGSGNTIYF

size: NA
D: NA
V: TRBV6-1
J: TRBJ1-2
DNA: TGTGCCAGCAGCCTCGACAGGAGAGGGACCTATGGCTACACCTTC
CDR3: CASSLDRRGTYGYTF

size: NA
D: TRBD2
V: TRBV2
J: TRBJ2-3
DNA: TGTGCCAGCAGTGTTGAAGCGGGAGAAGCAGATACGCAGTATTTT
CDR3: CASSVEAGEADTQYF

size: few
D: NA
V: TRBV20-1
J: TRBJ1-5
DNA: TGCAGTGCTGGGACGGTCAAGGGCAATCAGCCCCAGCATTTT
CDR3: CSAGTVKGNQPQHF

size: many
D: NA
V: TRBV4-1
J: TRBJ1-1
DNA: TGCGCCAGCAGCCAAGCTTGGGGGGCGTCGGATGCTTTCTTT
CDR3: CASSQAWGASDAFF

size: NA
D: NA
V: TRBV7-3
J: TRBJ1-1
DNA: TGTGCCAGCAGCTTCCCAGGTCCCGGGGGTATGAACACTGAAGCTTTCTTT
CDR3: CASSFPGPGGMNTEAFF

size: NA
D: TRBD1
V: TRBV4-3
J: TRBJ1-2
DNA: TGCGCCAGCAGCCAAGATCTGGGCAGGGGGAGGTACACCTTC
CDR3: CASSQDLGRGRYTF

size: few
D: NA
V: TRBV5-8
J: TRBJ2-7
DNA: TGTGCCAGCACTCCCGGAAGAGACCGGGAAGTAGCCGAGCAGTACTTC
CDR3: CASTPGRDREVAEQYF

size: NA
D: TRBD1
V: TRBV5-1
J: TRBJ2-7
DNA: TGCGCCAGCCGTGGGACAGGGGGCGCGGGGGAGCAGTACTTC
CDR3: CASRGTGGAGEQYF

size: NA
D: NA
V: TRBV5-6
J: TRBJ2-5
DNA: TGTGCCAGCACCTTAGGAGGGTTGGAGACCCAGTACTTC
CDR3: CASTLGGLETQYF

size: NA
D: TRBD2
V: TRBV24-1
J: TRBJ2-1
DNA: TGTGCCACCGGGACTAGCGGGGTTAACAATGAGCAGTTCTTC
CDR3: CATGTSGVNNEQFF

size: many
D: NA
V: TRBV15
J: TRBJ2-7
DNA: TGTGCCACCAGCAGAGTGTCTAACTACGAGCAGTACTTC
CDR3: CATSRVSNYEQYF

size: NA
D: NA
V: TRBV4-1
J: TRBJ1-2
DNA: TGCGCCAGCAGCCAAGTTCCTCTGACAGGATATGGCTACACCTTC
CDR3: CASSQVPLTGYGYTF

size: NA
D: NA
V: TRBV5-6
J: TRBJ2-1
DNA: TGTGCCAGCAGATCTCCGGGACCTTCCTACAATGAGCAGTTCTTC
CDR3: CASRSPGPSYNEQFF

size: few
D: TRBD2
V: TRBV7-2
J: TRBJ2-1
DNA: TGTGCCAGCAGTCTAGGGCGGGAGGAATCCTACAATGAGCAGTTCTTC
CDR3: CASSLGREESYNEQFF

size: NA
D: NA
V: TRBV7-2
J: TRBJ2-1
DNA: TGTGCCAGCAACCGGCCGGGGCTGGACAATGAGCAGTTCTTC
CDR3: CASNRPGLDNEQFF

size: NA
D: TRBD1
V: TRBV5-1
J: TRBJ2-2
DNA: TGCGCCAGCGCCCTTGGACAGGGGGGAAACACCGGGGAGCTGTTTTTT
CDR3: CASALGQGGNTGELFF

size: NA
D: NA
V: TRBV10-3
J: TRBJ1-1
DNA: TGTGCCATCAGGGCGGAGGAAATGAACACTGAAGCTTTCTTT
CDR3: CAIRAEEMNTEAFF

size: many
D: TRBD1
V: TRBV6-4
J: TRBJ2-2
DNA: TGTGCCAGCAGTGAGCGACAGGGGATGAACACCGGGGAGCTGTTTTTT
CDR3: CASSERQGMNTGELFF

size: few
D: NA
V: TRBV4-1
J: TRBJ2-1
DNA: TGCGCCAGCAGCCGCAAAAGCGTCCTCCGGAATGAGCAGTTCTTC
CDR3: CASSRKSVLRNEQFF

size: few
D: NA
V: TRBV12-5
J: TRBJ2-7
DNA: TGTGCTAGTGGTTTAGCGCGAGACTACGAGCAGTACTTC
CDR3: CASGLARDYEQYF

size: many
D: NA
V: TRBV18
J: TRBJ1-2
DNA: TGTGCCAGCTCACCAATGAGGGACCCAGGGGGCTACACCTTC
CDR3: CASSPMRDPGGYTF

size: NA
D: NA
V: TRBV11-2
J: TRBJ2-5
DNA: TGTGCCAGCAGCTTAGAAGGGCCTGGGACCCAGTACTTC
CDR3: CASSLEGPGTQYF

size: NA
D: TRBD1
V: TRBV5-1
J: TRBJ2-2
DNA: TGCGCCAGCAGCTTAGCGGGACAGGGGAGTTTCACCGGGGAGCTGTTTTTT
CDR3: CASSLAGQGSFTGELFF

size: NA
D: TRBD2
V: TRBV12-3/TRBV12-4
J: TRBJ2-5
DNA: TGTGCCAGCAGTCCGTCACGGGCTAGCGGGGACTACGAAGAGACCCAGTACTTC
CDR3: CASSPSRASGDYEETQYF

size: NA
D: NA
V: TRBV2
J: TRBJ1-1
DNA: TGTGCCAGCACTGAAAGCGGGAGGAACACTGAAGCTTTCTTT
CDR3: CASTESGRNTEAFF

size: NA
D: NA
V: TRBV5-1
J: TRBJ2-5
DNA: TGCGCCAGCAGCTTGGCGGGCCGTGAGGCCCAGTACTTC
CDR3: CASSLAGREAQYF

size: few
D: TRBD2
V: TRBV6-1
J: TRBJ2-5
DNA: TGTGCCAGCAGTGAAGGTCGTAGAGTAGCGGGGGAGGGGGAGACCCAGTACTTC
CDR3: CASSEGRRVAGEGETQYF

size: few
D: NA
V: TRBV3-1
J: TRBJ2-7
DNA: TGTGCCAGCAGCCAATACGACGGTGAGCAGTACTTC
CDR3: CASSQYDGEQYF

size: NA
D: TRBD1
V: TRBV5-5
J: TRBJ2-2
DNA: TGTGCCAGCAGCTGGATAGGGACAGGATCCACCGGGGAGCTGTTTTTT
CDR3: CASSWIGTGSTGELFF

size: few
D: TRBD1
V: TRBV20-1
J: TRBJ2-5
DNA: TGCAGTGCTCCCGGACAGGGCCGCCAAGAGACCCAGTACTTC
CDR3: CSAPGQGRQETQYF

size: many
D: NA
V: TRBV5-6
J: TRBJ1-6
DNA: TGTGCCAGCAGCGCGGGACTTCGGGGTATTTCACCCCTCCACTTT
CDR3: CASSAGLRGISPLHF

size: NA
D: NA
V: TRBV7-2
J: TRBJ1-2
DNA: TGTGCCAGCAGTTCGGCTTCGGGAGCAGGTGGCTACACCTTC
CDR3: CASSSASGAGGYTF

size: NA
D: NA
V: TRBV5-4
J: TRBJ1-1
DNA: TGTGCCAGCAGCTTGAACGGACATAAGAACACTGAAGCTTTCTTT
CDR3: CASSLNGHKNTEAFF